The present TCR beta chain was sequenced within a study of blood T cell repertoires in COVID-19. Overall study context: Samples representing acute and convalescent COVID-19 were sourced from the United States, Italy and Spain. The analysed material was cDNA or gDNA that came from T cells, B-cell-depleted T cells, or PBMCs.

Germline assignment: CDR1 LGHDT and CDR2 YNNKEL (reference sequence). The CDR3 consists of 16 residues. The ends were cut back, 3 bases at V and 5 bases at J, with 19 bases in the middle. The authors' processing: Reference gene primer amplification gave nucleated cell count estimates. Produced via immunoSEQ multiplex PCR; TCRdb's table is partial and in-frame only. V, J and clone size reflect that table, while D and trimming were determined from the DNA. The table records 180,000 or so clones, around 85% of them present only once. The sequence derives from a human donor with active or convalescent COVID-19. The donor label of this sample is uncertain. The chain uses TRBV3-1 (or the pseudogene TRBV3-2) and TRBJ2-5, with D possibly matching TRBD2 (5 bases). Sequenced input: peripheral blood. The CDR3 DNA reads as TGTGCCAGCAGCCACCTCCCTTTAGCCAGAGGGGAGACCCAGTACTTC. Its protein product is CASSHLPLARGETQYF.